This is a list of T cell receptor beta chains from one sample in a study of blood T cell repertoires in COVID-19. TCRdb's table, derived via immunoSEQ multiplex PCR, lists solely in-frame clones and lacks some. Of around 340,000 clones in the sample, roughly 86% were seen once. Material: PBMCs or T cells enriched from blood (not recorded which). Receptors were obtained from a woman between 25 and 40 years old who had been exposed to COVID-19. Both conserved end residues are part of each CDR3. Each record gives: D gene, clone size, V gene, J gene, CDR3 DNA, CDR3 protein. D genes are given only for firm matches. Expanded clones are given a class, and other clones once, few, many or no size at all.

d_call: TRBD1
clone_size: .
v_call: TRBV9
j_call: TRBJ1-1
cdr3_nt: TGTGCCAGCAGCGTAGTCTCATCCTCCGGGACAGGGGGCTCAAGGAACACTGAAGCTTTCTTT
cdr3_aa: CASSVVSSSGTGGSRNTEAFF

d_call: .
clone_size: .
v_call: TRBV1
j_call: TRBJ2-1
cdr3_nt: TGCACCAGCCCCCCGGGGGACAATGAGCAGTTCTTC
cdr3_aa: CTSPPGDNEQFF

d_call: .
clone_size: .
v_call: TRBV9
j_call: TRBJ2-1
cdr3_nt: TGTGCCAGCAGTTCGAGAGACTATCCCTACAATGAGCAGTTCTTC
cdr3_aa: CASSSRDYPYNEQFF

d_call: .
clone_size: once
v_call: TRBV5-6
j_call: TRBJ1-6
cdr3_nt: TGTGCCAGCAGCTTGAGGTTTCAGGGGATGTCACCCCTCCACTTT
cdr3_aa: CASSLRFQGMSPLHF

d_call: TRBD1
clone_size: .
v_call: TRBV27
j_call: TRBJ1-1
cdr3_nt: TGTGCCAGCCAAAGCGGCGGGACAGGAAACACTGAAGCTTTCTTT
cdr3_aa: CASQSGGTGNTEAFF

d_call: .
clone_size: .
v_call: TRBV5-6
j_call: TRBJ1-1
cdr3_nt: TGTGCCAGCAGCTTGGGCAGGAACACTGAAGCTTTCTTT
cdr3_aa: CASSLGRNTEAFF

d_call: .
clone_size: few
v_call: TRBV7-9
j_call: TRBJ2-2
cdr3_nt: TGTGCCAGCAGCCCCTCGGGACTCGTCGGCGGGGAGCTGTTTTTT
cdr3_aa: CASSPSGLVGGELFF

d_call: .
clone_size: .
v_call: TRBV11-2
j_call: TRBJ1-4
cdr3_nt: TGTGCCAGCAGCTTGGCAGGAGGAATCGGAAAACTGTTTTTT
cdr3_aa: CASSLAGGIGKLFF

d_call: .
clone_size: few
v_call: TRBV29-1
j_call: TRBJ2-3
cdr3_nt: TGCAGCGTTGAAACAAACACAGATACGCAGTATTTT
cdr3_aa: CSVETNTDTQYF

d_call: TRBD1
clone_size: .
v_call: TRBV6-1
j_call: TRBJ2-7
cdr3_nt: TGTGCCAGCAGTGTCATCCTACAGGGGGCGATAACCTACGAGCAGTACTTC
cdr3_aa: CASSVILQGAITYEQYF

d_call: .
clone_size: once
v_call: TRBV5-1
j_call: TRBJ2-1
cdr3_nt: TGCGCCAGCGGCCGGGCGACGGGGGAGCAGTTCTTC
cdr3_aa: CASGRATGEQFF

d_call: TRBD1
clone_size: .
v_call: TRBV27
j_call: TRBJ2-3
cdr3_nt: TGTGCCAGCAGTTTATCGACAGGGGTCACAGCAGATACGCAGTATTTT
cdr3_aa: CASSLSTGVTADTQYF

d_call: .
clone_size: .
v_call: TRBV7-9
j_call: TRBJ2-5
cdr3_nt: TGTGCCAGCAGCTTAGTCGGGACCCAGTACTTC
cdr3_aa: CASSLVGTQYF

d_call: TRBD1
clone_size: .
v_call: TRBV24-1
j_call: TRBJ1-1
cdr3_nt: TGTGCCACCAGTGATACCGGGACAGGGGGTTTTGCTGAAGCTTTCTTT
cdr3_aa: CATSDTGTGGFAEAFF

d_call: TRBD1
clone_size: .
v_call: TRBV3-1/TRBV3-2
j_call: TRBJ1-2
cdr3_nt: TGTGCCAGCAGCCAGGGACAGGGGTTTTCTAACTATGGCTACACCTTC
cdr3_aa: CASSQGQGFSNYGYTF

d_call: .
clone_size: .
v_call: TRBV30
j_call: TRBJ1-2
cdr3_nt: TGTGCCTGGAACTCAGGGGTTTGGGGCTACACCTTC
cdr3_aa: CAWNSGVWGYTF

d_call: .
clone_size: few
v_call: TRBV3-1/TRBV3-2
j_call: TRBJ2-2
cdr3_nt: TGTGCCAGCACCCCGGGTAGCGGGAACACCGGGGAGCTGTTTTTT
cdr3_aa: CASTPGSGNTGELFF